The 32 T cell receptor beta chains below come from one sample, sequenced in a study of blood T cell repertoires in COVID-19. The data were produced by immunoSEQ multiplex PCR, yet TCRdb's version contains in-frame clones alone and is incomplete. The sample includes 200,000 to 300,000 clones, roughly 84% seen only once; the top ten take about 2%. The sample was peripheral blood. These receptors all stem from a man aged 40-49 years who had recovered from COVID-19.

The chain combines TRBV30 with TRBJ1-6; 8 bases are a match to TRBD1. This CDR3 region has 15 residues. Germline V lookup: CDR1 GTSNPN, CDR2 SVGIG (reference sequence). After removal of 6 bases from V and 13 bases from J, the junction contained 17 bases not matched to a gene. CDR3 bases: TGTGCCTGCACGAGGGGCGGACAGGGTGTTAACCCCCTCCACTTT. Translation: CACTRGGQGVNPLHF.

The chain uses TRBV27 and TRBJ2-1; TRBD2 aligns across 11 bases. Germline V lookup: CDR1 MNHEY, CDR2 SMNVEV (reference sequence). The length of the CDR3 is 15 residues. The trim removed 2 bases at V and 8 bases at J, leaving 5 bases unmatched. CDR3 residues: CASSLLAGGRDEQFF. DNA of the CDR3: TGTGCCAGCAGTTTACTAGCGGGAGGAAGGGATGAGCAGTTCTTC.

In this sample, this clone turned up a few times. This CDR3 is CAISESLARGTDTQYF. In DNA, the CDR3 is TGTGCCATCAGTGAGTCGCTAGCGCGTGGCACAGATACGCAGTATTTT. This chain connects TRBV10-3 to TRBJ2-3; tentatively, D is TRBD2 (6 bases). The germline gives CDR1 ENHRY, CDR2 SYGVKD. This CDR3 spans 16 amino acids. The V gene lost 0 bases and the J gene lost 1 base, with 11 bases spanning the gap.

This clone has only a few counts. The chain couples TRBV27 to TRBJ1-6, with D possibly being TRBD1 (6 bases). The V gene's germline CDR1 is MNHEY and CDR2 SMNVEV (reference sequence). The CDR3 has 19 residues. Trimming shortened V by 2 bases and J by 5 bases, and 22 bases separated the two germline ends. The CDR3 DNA reads as TGTGCCAGCAGTTTAGGGGCCCCAGGGGTCCTTCCTAATAATTCACCCCTCCACTTT. This sequence encodes CASSLGAPGVLPNNSPLHF.

The chain has TRBV5-1 and TRBJ2-1, with unresolved D. The CDR3 loop spans 11 amino acids. From germline, CDR1 is SGHRS and CDR2 YFSETQ. V lost 3 bases and J 9 bases, leaving 7 bases between the germline ends. CDR3 coding DNA: TGCGCCAGCAGCTCAACAACTGAGCAGTTCTTC. It specifies CASSSTTEQFF.

The chain recombines TRBV24-1 with TRBJ2-1; the match to TRBD2 covers 9 bases. Germline CDR1 KGHDR, CDR2 SFDVKD. V lost 6 bases and J lost 7; bases outside the gene matches: 6. The CDR3 consists of 14 residues. The CDR3 nucleotides are TGTGCCACCAGTCGCGGGGGGGCGTTGAATGAGCAGTTCTTC. Its translation: CATSRGGALNEQFF.

This clone showed up just a few times. The chain employs TRBV7-9 and TRBJ2-4; 8 nucleotides agree with TRBD1. The V gene end was trimmed by 5 bases and the J gene end by 4 bases; junction bases not matched to a gene: 10. The V gene's germline CDR1 is SEHNR and CDR2 FQNEAQ (reference sequence). This CDR3 comprises 16 residues. The CDR3 DNA is TGTGCCAGCAGCCTATGGACAGGGAGAAGGAAAAACATTCAGTACTTC. Translated, it gives CASSLWTGRRKNIQYF.

The genes are TRBV15 and TRBJ1-1; D uncertain. Germline V gene lookup returns CDR1 LNHNV and CDR2 YYDKDF (reference sequence). V dropped 0 bases and J dropped 7 bases, with 9 bases sitting between them. The CDR3 loop spans 13 amino acids. CDR3 DNA sequence: TGTGCCACCAGCAGAGATACGGGAGATGAAGCTTTCTTT. Its translation: CATSRDTGDEAFF.

The genes are TRBV3-1 (or the pseudogene TRBV3-2) and TRBJ2-3, with 9 bases that match TRBD2. Germline V gene lookup returns CDR1 LGHDT and CDR2 YNNKEL (reference sequence). The CDR3 has 18 residues. The junction had 12 bases not matched to a gene; V was cut back by 0 bases and J by 5 bases. This chain's CDR3 is CASSQENSGGRPRDTQYF. CDR3 in DNA: TGTGCCAGCAGCCAAGAAAACAGCGGGGGGCGCCCCAGAGATACGCAGTATTTT.

The chain has TRBV13 and TRBJ2-1, with D possibly being TRBD2 (6 bases). The CDR3 extends over 17 amino acids. Between the trimmed V and J ends, which lost 3 bases and 1 base, there was a span of 16 bases. Germline lookup yields CDR1 PRHDT and CDR2 FYEKMQ (reference sequence). CDR3 sequence reads: CASSFSGYGGSYNEQFF. CDR3 nucleotides: TGTGCCAGCAGCTTCAGCGGGTATGGGGGTTCCTACAATGAGCAGTTCTTC.

This rearrangement joins TRBV4-3 to TRBJ2-1, with TRBD2 identical over 8 bases. This CDR3 spans 15 amino acids. The V and J ends lost 4 bases and 7 bases, in that order; junction bases with no gene match: 9. The germline gives CDR1 LGHNA, CDR2 YSLEER. DNA for the CDR3: TGCGCCAGCAGCCGAAACTCGGGGGGGCAGAATGAGCAGTTCTTC. Translating it yields CASSRNSGGQNEQFF.

V gene TRBV4-3 combines with J gene TRBJ2-1, with unresolved D. The CDR3 spans 15 residues. Trimming removed 1 base from V and 6 bases from J, with 13 bases in between. CDR1 LGHNA and CDR2 YSLEER come from the germline V gene. The DNA for the CDR3 is TGCGCCAGCAGCCAAGTGGGTCCCTCGGGCAATGAGCAGTTCTTC. It is translated as CASSQVGPSGNEQFF.

The V and J genes are TRBV5-1 and TRBJ2-3; TRBD2 matches 10 bases. J gave up 2 bases and V 4 bases, and 7 bases lay outside the gene matches. From germline, CDR1 is SGHRS and CDR2 YFSETQ. The CDR3 length is 16 residues. CDR3 in DNA: TGCGCCAGCAGCCCGAAGCGGGAGGGGAACACAGATACGCAGTATTTT. As protein: CASSPKREGNTDTQYF.

The J gene is TRBJ2-7, the V gene TRBV6-2 or TRBV6-3; D not resolved. The length of the CDR3 is 11 residues. The V end lost 0 bases, the J end lost 6 bases, and 3 bases lay between the germline ends. Germline CDR1 MNHEY, CDR2 SVGEGT. CDR3 bases: TGTGCCAGCAGTTACTCGCGCGAGCAGTACTTC. Translated, it gives CASSYSREQYF.

This chain links TRBV9 with TRBJ1-1, with D maybe TRBD1 (5 bases). V was cut by 0 bases and J by 6 bases, with 9 bases left in between. The CDR3 contains 13 residues. CDR1 SGDLS and CDR2 YYNGEE come from the germline V gene. The CDR3 DNA follows: TGTGCCAGCAGCGTAGTCGGGGGTCCTGAAGCTTTCTTT. Its protein product is CASSVVGGPEAFF.

This clone was observed a few times. The rearrangement links TRBV5-1 to TRBJ1-6; tentative D call: TRBD1 (6 bases). This CDR3 has 16 residues. V shed 3 bases and J shed 9 bases, with 19 bases lying between them. Germline V lookup: CDR1 SGHRS, CDR2 YFSETQ. The CDR3 sequence: CASSSGWDTPGSPLHF. DNA for the CDR3: TGCGCCAGCAGCTCTGGATGGGACACCCCAGGTTCACCCCTCCACTTT.

The chain uses TRBV10-3 and TRBJ2-1; 8 nucleotides agree with TRBD1. The CDR3 is 14 amino acids. Looked up from germline, CDR1 is ENHRY and CDR2 is SYGVKD. V dropped 0 bases and J dropped 7; count of bases not matched to a gene: 2. CDR3 protein: CAISESRTGNEQFF. The CDR3, as DNA: TGTGCCATCAGTGAGTCGCGGACAGGGAATGAGCAGTTCTTC.

The genes are TRBV19 and TRBJ2-7; 8 bases align to TRBD2. This CDR3 region has 18 residues. Per the germline V gene, CDR1 is LNHDA and CDR2 is SQIVND (reference sequence). With V trimmed by 5 bases and J by 0 bases, 15 bases remained unmatched. CDR3 sequence reads: CASSPQGRLAGSSYEQYF. CDR3 nucleotide sequence: TGTGCCAGTAGTCCGCAAGGAAGGTTAGCGGGAAGCTCCTACGAGCAGTACTTC.

This clone showed up just once. The chain combines TRBV13 with TRBJ2-7, with 8 bases identical to TRBD1. The V gene's germline CDR1 is PRHDT and CDR2 FYEKMQ (reference sequence). J lost 3 bases, V lost 5 bases, and 3 bases had no gene match. This CDR3 contains 13 residues. The CDR3 DNA reads as TGTGCCAGCAGCCCAGGACAGGGCTACGAGCAGTACTTC. It is translated as CASSPGQGYEQYF. Supplemented by reference TRBV13 and TRBJ2-7, the full variable domain reads AAGVIQSPRHLIKEKRETATLKCYPIPRHDTVYWYQQGPGQDPQFLISFYEKMQSDKGSIPDRFSAQQFSDYHSELNMSSLELGDSALYFCASSPGQGYEQYFGPGTRLTVT.

Of note for this clone: Germline is not matched at one junction end, which may reflect a read error. V and J are TRBV2 and TRBJ2-2; D is possibly TRBD2 (6 bases). CDR3 length: 14 amino acids. Germline loops: CDR1 SNHLY, CDR2 FYNNEI. In nucleotides, the CDR3 is TGTGCCAGCAGCCGGGAGAGGAACGCCGGGGAGCTGTTTTTT. This encodes CASSRERNAGELFF.

The chain joins TRBV21-1 to TRBJ1-4. TRBV21-1 represents a pseudogene. There are 17 residues in the CDR3. The CDR3 here is CASYSLRSPPLNEKLFF. In nucleotides, the CDR3 is TGTGCCAGCTATAGCCTTAGGAGTCCTCCTTTAAATGAAAAACTGTTTTTT.

The chain joins TRBV9 to TRBJ2-1, with 7 bases aligning to TRBD2. In germline, CDR1 is SGDLS, CDR2 YYNGEE. The CDR3 spans 14 residues. J was trimmed by 5 bases and V by 4 bases; bases with no gene match: 6. CDR3 residues: CASSPWDYNNEQFF. CDR3 bases: TGTGCCAGCAGCCCCTGGGACTACAACAATGAGCAGTTCTTC.

The chain joins TRBV30 to TRBJ2-7; D uncertain. The CDR3 has 12 residues. Deletions cut 3 bases from V and 0 bases from J, with 6 bases between. Germline V gives CDR1 GTSNPN, CDR2 SVGIG (reference sequence). The CDR3 DNA sequence: TGTGCCTGGAGCTGGAGCTCCTACGAGCAGTACTTC. It specifies CAWSWSSYEQYF. The full variable domain, its missing parts supplied by reference TRBV30 and TRBJ2-7, is SQTIHQWPATLVQPVGSPLSLECTVEGTSNPNLYWYRQAAGRGLQLLFYSVGIGQISSEVPQNLSASRPQDRQFILSSKKLLLSDSGFYLCAWSWSSYEQYFGPGTRLTVT.

The chain combines TRBV5-1 with TRBJ2-5, with 10 nucleotides matching TRBD1. CDR3 length: 14 residues. Looked up from germline, CDR1 is SGHRS and CDR2 is YFSETQ. With 5 bases clipped from V and 5 bases from J, the junction kept 6 bases outside the gene matches. The CDR3 nucleotides read TGCGCCAGCAGAAGGGACAGGGGCCGGGAGACCCAGTACTTC. The encoded protein is CASRRDRGRETQYF.

The chain joins TRBV27 to TRBJ2-3, with D maybe TRBD1 (6 bases). V was pared by 6 bases and J by 2 bases, with 12 bases between. This CDR3 spans 14 amino acids. CDR1 and CDR2 (germline): MNHEY, SMNVEV (reference sequence). The CDR3 DNA sequence: TGTGCCAGCAGCTCTGACAGGCTCACAGATACGCAGTATTTT. This sequence encodes CASSSDRLTDTQYF.

V is TRBV10-3 and J is TRBJ2-7, with 8 bases identical to TRBD1. The germline V gene encodes CDR1 ENHRY and CDR2 SYGVKD. The length of the CDR3 is 13 residues. V lost 10 bases and J lost 1; bases outside the gene matches: 6. CDR3 residues: CATSTGASYEQYF. In DNA, the CDR3 is TGTGCCACTTCGACAGGGGCGTCCTACGAGCAGTACTTC.

The chain is built from TRBV5-4 and TRBJ2-3, with 7 positions matching TRBD2. This CDR3 has 15 amino acids. V gave up 0 bases and J gave up 2 bases; unmatched junction bases: 3. Germline CDR1 is SGHNT and CDR2 is YYREEE (reference sequence). The DNA for the CDR3 is TGTGCCAGCAGCTTGGGGCTAGCGGCCACAGATACGCAGTATTTT. This translates into CASSLGLAATDTQYF.

As to this clone: The same CDR3 arises from other DNA sequences in this sample as well. The chain uses TRBV30 and TRBJ1-2, with D possibly being TRBD1 (6 bases). V was clipped by 1 base and J by 2 bases, with 11 bases between them. CDR1 GTSNPN and CDR2 SVGIG come from the germline V gene (reference sequence). This CDR3 has 14 residues. CDR3: CAWSAGAENYGYTF. The CDR3 DNA reads TGTGCCTGGAGTGCAGGGGCGGAGAACTATGGCTACACCTTC.

The genes are TRBV27 and TRBJ1-5, with TRBD1 as a possible D gene (6 bases). V gave up 4 bases and J gave up 2 bases, with 12 bases separating them. Germline CDR1 reads MNHEY; CDR2 reads SMNVEV (reference sequence). The CDR3 contains 15 residues. CDR3 amino acids: CASSYTGYGNQPQHF. The DNA of the CDR3 is TGTGCCAGCAGTTACACAGGGTATGGCAATCAGCCCCAGCATTTT.

The rearrangement joins TRBV2 to TRBJ1-4; no firm D call. The germline V gene has CDR1 SNHLY and CDR2 FYNNEI. The CDR3 length is 14 residues. V was pared by 10 bases and J by 3 bases, with 15 bases between. Here the CDR3 DNA reads TGTGCCACCTTGGGCCCGAATTCTAATGAAAAACTGTTTTTT. Translated, it gives CATLGPNSNEKLFF.

The chain is built from TRBV4-3 and TRBJ2-7; D possibly corresponds to TRBD1 (5 bases). Between the trimmed V and J ends, which lost 1 base and 1 base, there was a span of 11 bases. Germline V gene data show CDR1 as LGHNA and CDR2 as YSLEER. The CDR3 sequence is 15 residues long. The CDR3 DNA reads TGCGCCAGCAGCCAAGCTCCGACAGCTTCCTACGAGCAGTACTTC. This translates into CASSQAPTASYEQYF.

This clone has only a few counts. The chain couples TRBV11-3 to TRBJ1-2; D is unclear. The length of the CDR3 is 12 residues. Germline CDR1 is SGHNT and CDR2 is YENEEA. V gave up 5 bases and J gave up 8 bases, with 12 bases separating them. CDR3: CASSITTYGYTF. The CDR3 region has the DNA TGTGCCAGCAGCATCACCACATACGGCTACACCTTC.